The T cell receptor beta chain under discussion was sequenced for a study of T cells in Graves' hyperthyroidism and ophthalmopathy. Study in general: The initial diagnosis was the point when peripheral blood was collected, ahead of any treatment. Study outcomes and limitations: Blood shared most expanded thyroid clonotypes above 0.001.

Ten or more counts support this clonotype. Its antigen is as yet unknown. Using RNA transcripts as the source, TCR beta CDR3 regions were amplified. The TCR CDR3 was amplified in a first-round RT-PCR using the HTBI primer set. TCRdb called the multiplex PCR reads again in MiXCR, with one record for every CDR3 protein. The sample includes roughly 380,000 distinct CDR3 sequences, about 18% of them seen just once. This CDR3 has 13 amino acids. Looked up from germline, CDR1 is SNHLY and CDR2 is FYNNEI. Trimming took off 6 bases at V and 4 bases at J, with 12 bases between the two ends. PBMCs stemmed from around 9.3 ml fresh peripheral blood.

This chain links TRBV2 with TRBJ1-1; D is ambiguous. Sequenced: blood. The receptor was isolated from a woman under 30 with Graves' hyperthyroidism. CDR3 protein: CASRQQLATEAFF. CDR3 DNA sequence: TGTGCCAGCAGACAACAGCTTGCCACTGAAGCTTTCTTT.